The 9 T cell receptor beta chains given below trace back to one sample, sequenced in a study of cytomegalovirus exposure and HLA in healthy donors. The PCR contained 60 Vbeta and 13 Jbeta primers. Profiling relied on immunoSEQ multiplex PCR, and the TCRdb table lists in-frame clones only, not all of them. Seen here are about 160,000 clones, about 82% observed once, and the top ten hold 5.5% to 8%. The sequenced sample consisted of PBMCs. The source is a woman aged 25 to 39 in good health and CMV-seropositive.

This clone was seen only a few times. The CDR3 here is CASSSGPDSLIQGYTF. The CDR3 DNA reads TGTGCCAGCAGCTCCGGCCCGGACAGCCTAATTCAAGGCTACACCTTC. The chain has TRBV7-9 and TRBJ1-2; D possibly corresponds to TRBD1 (6 bases). The CDR3 totals 16 residues. V lost 4 bases to trimming and J lost 8 bases, with 23 bases between them. Germline values: CDR1 SEHNR, CDR2 FQNEAQ (reference sequence).

The V call is TRBV6-4, the J call TRBJ2-7, with D perhaps matching TRBD2 (6 bases). Germline assignment: CDR1 MRHNA and CDR2 SNTAGT. V shed 4 bases and J shed 5 bases, with 15 bases lying between them. The CDR3 is made up of 14 amino acids. CDR3 loop: CASSARAGRDEQYF. The CDR3 region has the DNA TGTGCCAGCAGTGCCCGGGCCGGGAGAGACGAGCAGTACTTC.

The chain carries TRBV9 and TRBJ1-3; 9 bases align to TRBD1. The CDR3 is made up of 16 amino acids. V lost 0 bases, J lost 4 bases, and 5 bases stayed unmatched. CDR1 is SGDLS and CDR2 is YYNGEE in the germline V gene. The CDR3 nucleotides read TGTGCCAGCAGCGTAGACAGGGGGCACTCCGGAAACACCATATATTTT. This codes for CASSVDRGHSGNTIYF.

The count of this clone is one. This sequence joins TRBV28 and TRBJ1-1; maybe TRBD1 (5 bases). CDR3 size: 15 residues. V lost 5 bases to trimming and J lost 4 bases, with 17 bases between them. From germline, CDR1 is MDHEN and CDR2 SYDVKM. The CDR3 reads CASSLPGARVTEAFF. The CDR3 DNA sequence: TGTGCCAGCAGTCTCCCTGGGGCCCGGGTCACTGAAGCTTTCTTT.

In the case of this clone: Its ends do not fully match the called genes, so a read error is possible. The rearrangement joins TRBV7-9 to TRBJ2-1; D ambiguous. The CDR3 spans 11 residues. Germline V gives CDR1 SEHNR, CDR2 FQNEAQ (reference sequence). CDR3 bases: TGTTCCAGCAGCTTGGAGTCTGAGCAGTTCTTC. It specifies CSSSLESEQFF.

J is TRBJ2-2 and V is TRBV5-1; D possibly corresponds to TRBD1 (6 bases). Germline loops: CDR1 SGHRS, CDR2 YFSETQ. The ends were cut back, 1 base at V and 4 bases at J, with 11 bases in the middle. The CDR3 extends over 15 amino acids. This CDR3 is CASSLTRGSTGELFF. The CDR3 DNA is TGCGCCAGCAGCTTGACTAGGGGGAGCACCGGGGAGCTGTTTTTT.

The genes are TRBV2 and TRBJ1-6, with 7 nucleotides matching TRBD1. CDR1 is SNHLY, CDR2 FYNNEI, per germline. The CDR3 totals 15 residues. The V and J ends lost 2 bases and 9 bases, in that order; junction bases with no gene match: 7. This chain's CDR3 is CASSERTGDASPLHF. The CDR3 bases are TGTGCCAGCAGTGAAAGAACAGGGGATGCTTCACCCCTCCACTTT.

The CDR3 loop is CASSLDFRGYTF. Here the CDR3 DNA reads TGCGCCAGCAGCTTGGACTTCAGGGGCTACACCTTC. The chain recombines TRBV5-1 with TRBJ1-2; D gene unclear. Germline CDR1 and CDR2: SGHRS and YFSETQ. V gave up 0 bases and J gave up 8 bases, with 8 bases separating them. The CDR3 covers 12 residues.

CDR3 in amino acids: CASSQAGAQYEQYF. The CDR3 DNA sequence: TGTGCCAGCAGCCAAGCGGGGGCCCAGTACGAGCAGTACTTC. The J gene is TRBJ2-7, the V gene TRBV6-6; the match to TRBD2 covers 8 bases. The CDR3 spans 14 residues. Germline loops: CDR1 MNHNY, CDR2 SVGAGI (reference sequence). With 6 bases clipped from V and 4 bases from J, the junction kept 8 bases outside the gene matches.